The table lists the clone carrying this T cell receptor (beta chain) with a few counts. Its antigen is currently unknown. This sample stems from a study of T cells in tumors after PD-1 blockade. Across the whole study: On average, peripheral blood gave approximately 120,000 TCR templates and over 30,000 unique clonotypes. Study-level results: Some novel exhausted tumor clones appeared in pre-treatment blood, suggesting peripheral recruitment.

Template: tumor biopsy or peripheral blood genomic DNA, roughly 616-6,500 ng per sample. Germline values: CDR1 LGHDT, CDR2 YNNKEL (reference sequence). This CDR3 is built from 15 residues. V was trimmed by 2 bases and J by 6 bases, leaving 13 bases between them. Data came from immunoSEQ multiplex PCR; TCRdb stores just in-frame clones and leaves some out. The repertoire holds 60,000 to 70,000 clones, with roughly 70% as singletons. Sequencing used PBMCs, obtained after anti-PD-1 treatment. This chain links TRBV3-1 (or the pseudogene TRBV3-2) with TRBJ1-4; possible D gene TRBD1, 6 bases. This receptor was obtained from a human donor with basal cell carcinoma. Here the CDR3 DNA reads TGTGCCAGCAGCCAACAGGGCAGGGGAGATGAAAAACTGTTTTTT. Translating it yields CASSQQGRGDEKLFF.